A single sample is the source of the 17 T cell receptor beta chains below, sequenced in a study of cytomegalovirus exposure and HLA in healthy donors. The PCR contained 60 Vbeta and 13 Jbeta primers. Clones were sequenced by immunoSEQ multiplex PCR, and TCRdb holds only the in-frame ones, with some missing. Among over 100,000 clones listed, about 60% were seen once. The sample was PBMCs. These receptor sequences come from a man in his forties or fifties in good health and CMV-seropositive.

The chain has TRBV29-1 and TRBJ2-3; tentative D call: TRBD2 (6 bases). CDR3 length: 14 amino acids. The germline V and J ends were trimmed by 3 bases and 3 bases, with 13 bases remaining between them. Per germline, CDR1 SQVTM and CDR2 ANQGSEA. CDR3 loop: CSVEGTSPTDTQYF. DNA for the CDR3: TGCAGCGTTGAGGGTACTAGCCCGACAGATACGCAGTATTTT.

This sequence joins TRBV27 and TRBJ2-3; the D gene is possibly TRBD2 (5 bases). Trimming cost V 10 bases and J 2 bases, with 13 bases left between them. This CDR3 comprises 13 residues. Germline CDR1 reads MNHEY; CDR2 reads SMNVEV (reference sequence). The CDR3 spells CATSPGYTDTQYF. CDR3 DNA sequence: TGTGCCACCTCCCCGGGATACACAGATACGCAGTATTTT.

Only a few counts were recorded for this clone. V gene TRBV15 combines with J gene TRBJ2-4, with 9 nucleotides matching TRBD2. The germline V gene encodes CDR1 LNHNV and CDR2 YYDKDF (reference sequence). There are 20 residues in the CDR3. V dropped 1 base and J dropped 1; count of bases not matched to a gene: 14. The chain's CDR3 is CATSRGSQNSGSRAKNIQYF. In DNA, the CDR3 is TGTGCCACCAGCAGAGGTAGCCAGAATAGCGGGAGTAGGGCCAAAAACATTCAGTACTTC. The entire variable domain, with the rest obtained from reference TRBV15 and TRBJ2-4, is as follows: DAMVIQNPRYQVTQFGKPVTLSCSQTLNHNVMYWYQQKSSQAPKLLFHYYDKDFNNEADTPDNFQSRRPNTSFCFLDIRSPGLGDTAMYLCATSRGSQNSGSRAKNIQYFGAGTRLSVL.

The rearrangement joins TRBV5-6 to TRBJ2-7; D may be TRBD2 (6 bases). From germline, CDR1 is SGHDT and CDR2 YYEEEE. The germline V and J ends were trimmed by 1 base and 5 bases, with 10 bases remaining between them. The CDR3 sequence is 13 residues long. The CDR3 DNA reads as TGTGCCAGCAGCTTGCTAACGGGAGACGAGCAGTACTTC. Translation: CASSLLTGDEQYF.

The chain carries TRBV2 and TRBJ2-7; TRBD2 agrees at 8 bases. The germline CDR1 and CDR2 sequences are SNHLY and FYNNEI. Trimming cost V 9 bases and J 1 base; bases outside gene matches: 8. This CDR3 is built from 14 residues. The CDR3 DNA sequence: TGTGCCAGATTAAGACTAGCGTCTTCCTACGAGCAGTACTTC. Residues: CARLRLASSYEQYF.

V is TRBV7-9 and J is TRBJ2-2, with D maybe TRBD1 (5 bases). This CDR3 spans 15 amino acids. Per germline, CDR1 SEHNR and CDR2 FQNEAQ (reference sequence). V was pared by 0 bases and J by 4 bases, with 9 bases between. CDR3 region: CASSLASGITGELFF. The CDR3 coding sequence is TGTGCCAGCAGCTTAGCGTCAGGGATCACCGGGGAGCTGTTTTTT.

The chain has TRBV10-3 and TRBJ1-5, with D unclear. The CDR3 is made up of 18 amino acids. V gave up 0 bases and J gave up 3 bases, with 18 bases separating them. CDR1 is ENHRY, CDR2 SYGVKD, per germline. In nucleotides, the CDR3 is TGTGCCATCAGTGAGTCCCCGCGGGGTGGGAAGAACAATCAGCCCCAGCATTTT. Encoded protein: CAISESPRGGKNNQPQHF.

The V and J genes are TRBV7-2 and TRBJ2-7; 7 bases line up with TRBD2. This CDR3 spans 12 amino acids. V was pared by 5 bases and J by 4 bases, with 2 bases of the junction left unmatched. CDR1 is SGHTA, CDR2 FQGNSA, per germline. CDR3 sequence: CASSGRGYEQYF. CDR3 bases: TGTGCCAGCAGCGGGAGGGGATACGAGCAGTACTTC.

This clone was recorded a few times. The chain carries TRBV5-1 and TRBJ2-3; D is unresolved. The ends were cut back, 2 bases at V and 5 bases at J, with 9 bases in the middle. There are 13 residues in the CDR3. CDR1 SGHRS and CDR2 YFSETQ come from the germline V gene. CDR3 sequence reads: CASSFGFGDTQYF. The DNA for the CDR3 is TGCGCCAGCAGCTTCGGGTTCGGAGATACGCAGTATTTT. The complete variable domain, with remaining parts taken from reference TRBV5-1 and TRBJ2-3, reads KAGVTQTPRYLIKTRGQQVTLSCSPISGHRSVSWYQQTPGQGLQFLFEYFSETQRNKGNFPGRFSGRQFSNSRSEMNVSTLELGDSALYLCASSFGFGDTQYFGPGTRLTVL.

This clone came up a few times. CDR3 region: CASGWQGNQPQHF. The CDR3 coding sequence is TGTGCCAGCGGATGGCAGGGGAATCAGCCCCAGCATTTT. This rearrangement joins TRBV6-1 to TRBJ1-5; D is possibly TRBD1 (6 bases). The CDR3 runs 13 residues. Trimming took off 8 bases at V and 4 bases at J, with 12 bases between the two ends. Looked up from germline, CDR1 is MNHNS and CDR2 is SASEGT.

The genes are TRBV9 and TRBJ2-7; 9 bases fit TRBD2. This CDR3 is 15 amino acids long. After removal of 4 bases from V and 2 bases from J, the junction contained 7 bases not matched to a gene. The germline CDR1 and CDR2 sequences are SGDLS and YYNGEE. CDR3 loop: CASSYGLATPYEQYF. CDR3 bases: TGTGCCAGCAGCTACGGACTAGCGACCCCCTACGAGCAGTACTTC.

This chain links TRBV6-1 with TRBJ2-7; 8 nucleotides agree with TRBD1. Germline V gives CDR1 MNHNS, CDR2 SASEGT. The CDR3 sequence is 14 residues long. Trimming removed 2 bases from V and 3 bases from J; junction bases left unmatched: 3. The CDR3 sequence is CASSEQGAYYEQYF. In DNA form, the CDR3 reads TGTGCCAGCAGTGAACAGGGGGCCTACTACGAGCAGTACTTC.

J is TRBJ2-2 and V is TRBV9; D is unresolved. The CDR3 runs to 15 residues. V was trimmed by 0 bases and J by 1 base, leaving 7 bases between them. Germline lookup yields CDR1 SGDLS and CDR2 YYNGEE. Here the CDR3 reads CASSVAGQNTGELFF. The CDR3 DNA reads TGTGCCAGCAGCGTAGCGGGTCAGAACACCGGGGAGCTGTTTTTT.

This clone came up once. The rearrangement uses TRBV27 and TRBJ2-2, with TRBD1 as a possible D gene (6 bases). V lost 0 bases and J 2 bases, leaving 10 bases between the germline ends. Germline V gene data show CDR1 as MNHEY and CDR2 as SMNVEV (reference sequence). The CDR3 runs 16 residues. The DNA of the CDR3 is TGTGCCAGCAGTTTATCCCCAGGGGTCAACACCGGGGAGCTGTTTTTT. Its protein product is CASSLSPGVNTGELFF.

This chain joins TRBV5-8 and TRBJ1-5; 8 positions agree with TRBD1. Germline trimming cut 5 bases from V and 0 bases from J; bases unmatched to any gene: 10. Germline V gene sequence: CDR1 SGHTS, CDR2 YDEGEE. The CDR3 has 17 amino acids. In nucleotides, the CDR3 is TGTGCCAGCAGTTCCGGGACAGGAATCTATAGCAATCAGCCCCAGCATTTT. Translation gives CASSSGTGIYSNQPQHF.

The gene calls are TRBV5-1 and TRBJ2-5; D is ambiguous. Trimming left V 0 bases short and J 1 base short, with 7 bases between. The CDR3 spans 14 residues. Looked up from germline, CDR1 is SGHRS and CDR2 is YFSETQ. Here the CDR3 reads CASSLVPVQETQYF. In DNA, the CDR3 is TGCGCCAGCAGCTTGGTTCCGGTCCAAGAGACCCAGTACTTC.

The chain employs TRBV6-5 and TRBJ2-1; TRBD1 might be the D (6 bases). This CDR3 is built from 15 residues. Between the trimmed V and J ends, which lost 2 bases and 1 base, there was a span of 9 bases. Germline V CDR1 and CDR2: MNHEY, SVGAGI. The CDR3 coding sequence is TGTGCCAGCAGTTACAGCCAGGGGTCCTACAATGAGCAGTTCTTC. Translating gives CASSYSQGSYNEQFF.